This section outlines one TCR beta chain sequence together with its context. Its antigen is unknown. Trimming left V 3 bases short and J 3 bases short, with 9 bases between. CDR1 and CDR2 from the germline V gene are SGHNT and YYREEE (reference sequence). This CDR3 region has 13 residues. The data were produced by immunoSEQ multiplex PCR, yet TCRdb's version contains in-frame clones alone and is incomplete. Of 35,000 to 40,000 clones in the sample, roughly 72% were seen once. Peripheral blood came from all dose cohorts at three timepoints. The sample comes from a study of OX40 agonist ivuxolimab in advanced cancers. Study summary: It was permissible to have had prior anti-PD-1, anti-PD-L1 or anti-CTLA-4 therapy, and over 35% had some.

Study-wide findings and caveats: CD4+ and CD8+ blood T cells expanded clonally by week 6 at 0.1 to 3.0 mg/kg.

The chain employs TRBV5-4 and TRBJ1-2, with no clear D. The sequencing used CD4+ or CD8+ T cells sorted from blood, collected in a trial of the OX40 agonist ivuxolimab. This clonotype was sampled from an adult with an advanced solid tumor such as melanoma, head and neck, liver or kidney cancer. The CDR3 protein is CASSSMEDYGYTF. The CDR3 nucleotides read TGTGCCAGCAGCTCTATGGAGGACTATGGCTACACCTTC.